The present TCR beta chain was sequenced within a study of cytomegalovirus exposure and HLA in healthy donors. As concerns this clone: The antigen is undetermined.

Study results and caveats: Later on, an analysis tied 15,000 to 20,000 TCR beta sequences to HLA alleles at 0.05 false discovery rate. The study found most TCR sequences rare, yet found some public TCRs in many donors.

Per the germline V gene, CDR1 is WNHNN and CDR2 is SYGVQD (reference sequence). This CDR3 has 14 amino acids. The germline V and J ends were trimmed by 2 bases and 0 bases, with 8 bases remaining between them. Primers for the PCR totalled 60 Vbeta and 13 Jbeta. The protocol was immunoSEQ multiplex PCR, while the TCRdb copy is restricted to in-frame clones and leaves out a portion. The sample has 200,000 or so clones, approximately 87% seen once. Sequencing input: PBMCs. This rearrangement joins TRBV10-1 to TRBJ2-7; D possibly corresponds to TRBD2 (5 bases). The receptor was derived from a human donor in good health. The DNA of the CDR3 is TGCGCCAGCAGTGAGGTGAGCGGCTCCTACGAGCAGTACTTC. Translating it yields CASSEVSGSYEQYF.